Given below is one T cell receptor (beta chain) in context. These data come from a study of blood T cell repertoires in COVID-19. Across the whole study: The samples span acute and convalescent COVID-19 from the United States, Italy and Spain. In each case, the material was cDNA or gDNA derived from T cells, B-cell-depleted T cells, or PBMCs.

Germline V gene lookup returns CDR1 LNHDA and CDR2 SQIVND (reference sequence). CDR3 length: 14 residues. V shed 1 base and J shed 4 bases, with 11 bases lying between them. Generated by immunoSEQ multiplex PCR, the TCRdb table keeps only in-frame clones and is missing some. The data show 180,000 or so clones, roughly 88% seen once. The rearrangement uses TRBV19 and TRBJ2-7, with a tentative D call TRBD2 (5 bases). The sample comprised PBMCs or T cells enriched from blood (not recorded which). The receptor's source is a woman aged 55-70 years who had recovered from COVID-19. The CDR3 DNA follows: TGTGCCAGTAGTATAGCTCGCAGAGGGTACGAGCAGTACTTC. It yields the protein CASSIARRGYEQYF. The full variable domain, in which reference TRBV19 and TRBJ2-7 provide the parts outside the CDR3, is DGGITQSPKYLFRKEGQNVTLSCEQNLNHDAMYWYRQDPGQGLRLIYYSQIVNDFQKGDIAEGYSVSREKKESFPLTVTSAQKNPTAFYLCASSIARRGYEQYFGPGTRLTVT.